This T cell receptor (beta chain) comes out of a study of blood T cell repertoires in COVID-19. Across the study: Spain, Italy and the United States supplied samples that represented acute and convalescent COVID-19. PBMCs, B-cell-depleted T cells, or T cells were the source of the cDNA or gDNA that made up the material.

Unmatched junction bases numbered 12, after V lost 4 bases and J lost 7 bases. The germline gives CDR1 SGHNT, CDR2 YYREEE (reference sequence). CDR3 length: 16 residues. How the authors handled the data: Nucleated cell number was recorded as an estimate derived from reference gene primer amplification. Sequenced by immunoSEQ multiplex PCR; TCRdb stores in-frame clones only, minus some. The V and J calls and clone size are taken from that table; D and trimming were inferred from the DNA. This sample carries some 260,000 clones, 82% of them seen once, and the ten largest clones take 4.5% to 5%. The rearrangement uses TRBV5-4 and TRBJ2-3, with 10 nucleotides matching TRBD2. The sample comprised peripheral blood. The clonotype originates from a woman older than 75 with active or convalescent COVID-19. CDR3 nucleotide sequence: TGTGCCAGCAGCGCCCCTCTAGCGGGGGCCCTGAATACGCAGTATTTT. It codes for CASSAPLAGALNTQYF.